This T cell receptor beta chain was sequenced for a study of blood T cell repertoires in COVID-19 (dated by TCRdb to the early 2020s). A note on the overall study: Samples from collaborators originated in the United States, Italy and Spain and spanned both the acute and convalescent phases of COVID-19. The prospective study material was composed of cDNA or gDNA derived from T cells, B-cell-depleted T cells, or PBMCs. Subjects who had been exposed to COVID-19, were actively infected with it, or had recovered from it provided the deeply sampled blood TCRbeta repertoires that made up the dataset. The repertoires were released in a freely available public database meant as a resource for research on the immune response to SARS-CoV-2. Samples came from the ongoing ImmuneRACE study (first 160 participants) plus 1,254 subjects from 6 global collaborators. Nearly every sample came with metadata listing a de-identified subject ID, COVID-19 status, age in years and sex. Where available, HLA class I and class II types were taken from metadata supplied by the sample provider and were not determined by assay-based typing. Here is what the overall study found, with its caveats: How much clinical and demographic metadata was included differed by source and by participant, and the metadata was provided uncurated.

Counted from cysteine to phenylalanine, this CDR3 has 15 amino acids. CDR3 DNA is the only sequence kept; it has 45 bases, read in frame from the first base. V is shortened by 6 bases, J by 0 bases, and the region joining them spans 12 bases. For CDR1 and CDR2, the germline V gene lists MRHNA and SNTAGT. TCRbeta CDR3 regions were amplified from genomic DNA by means of the immunoSEQ Assay, a bias-controlled multiplex PCR. The study's processing was this. The number of nucleated cells in each sample was estimated by amplification of reference gene primers within the assay. Sequence reads were collapsed and filtered to measure the absolute abundance of every unique TCRbeta CDR3 rearrangement. For each sample, productive Simpson clonality was calculated as the square root of Simpson's diversity index across productive rearrangements. In TCRdb, the immuneACCESS table is reduced to in-frame sequences with V and J assigned. These tables do not hold every clone; where another copy was compared, an unresolved V gene accounts for under half, and the others remain unexplained. V and J calls plus clone size are reproduced from that table; the DNA served to infer D and trimming. The sample has 200,000 to 250,000 clones on record, over 75% of them singletons. Of the sample, about 4% falls within the top ten clones.

With regard to this clone: The antigen it binds to is not known. No base-level quality is on record; no much larger clone is a single base apart.

In the prospective study, participants were about 18 to 95 years old, resided in about two dozen geographic areas of the United States, and were enrolled through a virtual design. In the prospective study, cohorts were assigned on the basis of participant-reported clinical history obtained from a screening survey and a study questionnaire. Exposed participants had been in contact with someone with a PCR-confirmed or clinician-diagnosed COVID-19 case within 2 weeks of study entry. Mobile phlebotomists in the prospective study collected whole blood, serum and a nasopharyngeal or oropharyngeal swab from every participant. Participants in the prospective study had the option to provide additional blood draws and questionnaires over an approximately two-month period. Prospective study blood samples were shipped either frozen or at room temperature before DNA extraction.

The chain links TRBV6-4 with TRBJ2-1, and TRBD1 may be the D gene, going by 6 matching bases. The receptor's source is a woman aged 25 to 39 who had been exposed to COVID-19. The sequenced material came from PBMCs or T cells enriched from blood (not recorded which). Here the CDR3 is given as CASSRRGRSYNEQFF. The sequenced DNA: TGTGCCAGCAGCCGCAGGGGTCGCTCCTACAATGAGCAGTTCTTC.